This TCR beta chain is from a study of cytomegalovirus exposure and HLA in healthy donors. Using immunoSEQ multiplex PCR, the repertoire was profiled, and TCRdb retains in-frame clones only, with some absent. The data show about 140,000 clones, around 90% seen once. CDR3 length: 12 residues. Trimming took off 4 bases at V and 0 bases at J, with 6 bases between the two ends. CDR1 is SQVTM and CDR2 is ANQGSEA in the germline V gene. The V and J genes are TRBV29-1 and TRBJ1-1; D gene ambiguous. The sequencing input was PBMCs. This clonotype was sampled from a man aged 18 to 29 in good health and CMV-seropositive. The CDR3 spells CSVGHLNTEAFF. DNA of the CDR3: TGCAGCGTTGGACACCTGAACACTGAAGCTTTCTTT. Together with reference TRBV29-1 and TRBJ1-1, the CDR3 gives the full variable domain: SAVISQKPSRDICQRGTSLTIQCQVDSQVTMMFWYRQQPGQSLTLIATANQGSEATYESGFVIDKFPISRPNLTFSTLTVSNMSPEDSSIYLCSVGHLNTEAFFGQGTRLTVV.